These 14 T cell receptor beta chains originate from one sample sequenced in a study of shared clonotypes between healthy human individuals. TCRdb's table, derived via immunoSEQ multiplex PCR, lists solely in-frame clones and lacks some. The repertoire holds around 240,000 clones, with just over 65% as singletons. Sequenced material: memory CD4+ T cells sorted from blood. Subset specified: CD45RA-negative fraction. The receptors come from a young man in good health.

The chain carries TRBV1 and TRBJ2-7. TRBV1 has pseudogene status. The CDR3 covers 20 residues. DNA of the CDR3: TGCACCAGCAGCCAAGAACGGGCGATTTCTGCTCGGACGAAATCCTACGAGCAGTACTTC. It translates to CTSSQERAISARTKSYEQYF.

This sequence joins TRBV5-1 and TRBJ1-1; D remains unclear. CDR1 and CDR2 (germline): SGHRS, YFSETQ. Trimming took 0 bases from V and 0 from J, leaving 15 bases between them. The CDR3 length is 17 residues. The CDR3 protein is CASSLESLSSMNTEAFF. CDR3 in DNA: TGCGCCAGCAGCTTGGAGTCACTCTCCAGCATGAACACTGAAGCTTTCTTT.

In DNA form, the CDR3 reads TGTGCCAGCAGTGGGCGACAGACGAACACCGGGGAGCTGTTTTTT. Translating gives CASSGRQTNTGELFF. The chain employs TRBV2 and TRBJ2-2; D is possibly TRBD1 (5 bases). Germline V gene data show CDR1 as SNHLY and CDR2 as FYNNEI. CDR3 length: 15 amino acids. Deletions cut 4 bases from V and 0 bases from J, with 9 bases between.

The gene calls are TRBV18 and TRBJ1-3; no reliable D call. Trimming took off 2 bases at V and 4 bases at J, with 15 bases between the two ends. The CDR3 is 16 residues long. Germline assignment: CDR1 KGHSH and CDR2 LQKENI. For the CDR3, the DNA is TGTGCCAGCTCACCAGGAGCCCAGAATCGAGGAAACACCATATATTTT. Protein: CASSPGAQNRGNTIYF.

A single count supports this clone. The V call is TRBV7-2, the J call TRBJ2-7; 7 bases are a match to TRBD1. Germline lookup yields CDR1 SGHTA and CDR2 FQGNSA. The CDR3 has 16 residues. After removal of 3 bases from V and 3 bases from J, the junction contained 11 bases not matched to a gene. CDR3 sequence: CASSFSVRQGIYEQYF. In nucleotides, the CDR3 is TGTGCCAGCAGCTTTAGCGTACGACAGGGAATCTACGAGCAGTACTTC.

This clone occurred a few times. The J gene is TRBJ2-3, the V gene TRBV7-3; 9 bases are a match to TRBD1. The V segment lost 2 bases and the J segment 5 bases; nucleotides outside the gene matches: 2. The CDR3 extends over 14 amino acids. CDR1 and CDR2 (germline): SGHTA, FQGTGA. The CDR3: CASSLGGQGDTQYF. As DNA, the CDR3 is TGTGCCAGCAGCTTAGGGGGACAGGGAGATACGCAGTATTTT. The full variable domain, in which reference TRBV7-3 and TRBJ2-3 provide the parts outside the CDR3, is GAGVSQTPSNKVTEKGKYVELRCDPISGHTALYWYRQSLGQGPEFLIYFQGTGAADDSGLPNDRFFAVRPEGSVSTLKIQRTERGDSAVYLCASSLGGQGDTQYFGPGTRLTVL.

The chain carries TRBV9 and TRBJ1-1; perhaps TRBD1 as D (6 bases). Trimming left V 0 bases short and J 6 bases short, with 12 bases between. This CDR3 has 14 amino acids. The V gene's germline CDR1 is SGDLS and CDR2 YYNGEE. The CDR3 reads CASSVDWGQSEAFF. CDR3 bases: TGTGCCAGCAGCGTAGACTGGGGGCAATCTGAAGCTTTCTTT. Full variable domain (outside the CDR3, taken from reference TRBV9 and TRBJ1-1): DSGVTQTPKHLITATGQRVTLRCSPRSGDLSVYWYQQSLDQGLQFLIQYYNGEERAKGNILERFSAQQFPDLHSELNLSSLELGDSALYFCASSVDWGQSEAFFGQGTRLTVV.

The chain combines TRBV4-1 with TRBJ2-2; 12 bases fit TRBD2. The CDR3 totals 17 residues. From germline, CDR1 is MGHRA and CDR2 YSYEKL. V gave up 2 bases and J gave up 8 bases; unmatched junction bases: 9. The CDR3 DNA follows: TGCGCCAGCAGCCAACCCTCTAGCGGGAGGGTGAGAGGGGAGCTGTTTTTT. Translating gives CASSQPSSGRVRGELFF.

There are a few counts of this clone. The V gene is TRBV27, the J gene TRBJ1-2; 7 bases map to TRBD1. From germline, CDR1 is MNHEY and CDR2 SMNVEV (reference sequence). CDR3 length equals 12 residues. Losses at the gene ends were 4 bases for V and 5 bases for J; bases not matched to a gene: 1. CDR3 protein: CASSSTGYGYTF. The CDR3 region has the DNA TGTGCCAGCAGTTCGACAGGGTATGGCTACACCTTC.

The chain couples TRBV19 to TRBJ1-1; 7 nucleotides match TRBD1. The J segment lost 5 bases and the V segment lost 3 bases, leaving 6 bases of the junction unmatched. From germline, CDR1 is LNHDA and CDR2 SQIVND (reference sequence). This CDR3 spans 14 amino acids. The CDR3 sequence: CASSMRGGPTEAFF. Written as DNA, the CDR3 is TGTGCCAGTAGTATGAGAGGGGGCCCTACTGAAGCTTTCTTT.

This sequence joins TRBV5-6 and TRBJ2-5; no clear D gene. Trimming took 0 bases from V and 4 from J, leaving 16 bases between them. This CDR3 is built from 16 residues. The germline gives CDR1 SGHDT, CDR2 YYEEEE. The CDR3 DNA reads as TGTGCCAGCAGCTTGGAGGGATACGCGTCTGGAGAGACCCAGTACTTC. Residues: CASSLEGYASGETQYF.

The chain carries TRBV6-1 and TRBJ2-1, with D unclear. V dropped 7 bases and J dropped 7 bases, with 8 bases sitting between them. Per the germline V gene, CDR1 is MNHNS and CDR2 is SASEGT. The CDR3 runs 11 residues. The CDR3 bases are TGTGCCAGCAAACTCCTAAATGAGCAGTTCTTC. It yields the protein CASKLLNEQFF.

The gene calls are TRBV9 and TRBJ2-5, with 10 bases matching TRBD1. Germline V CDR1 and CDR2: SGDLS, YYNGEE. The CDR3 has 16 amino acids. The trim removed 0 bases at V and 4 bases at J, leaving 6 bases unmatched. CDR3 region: CASSVGDRGLGETQYF. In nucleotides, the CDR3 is TGTGCCAGCAGCGTAGGAGACAGGGGGCTGGGAGAGACCCAGTACTTC.

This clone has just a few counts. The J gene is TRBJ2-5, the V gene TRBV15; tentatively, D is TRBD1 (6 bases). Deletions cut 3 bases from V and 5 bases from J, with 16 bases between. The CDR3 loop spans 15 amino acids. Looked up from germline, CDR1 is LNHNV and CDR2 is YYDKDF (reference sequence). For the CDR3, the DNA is TGTGCCACCAGCAGCTGGCGACAGGATGAGGAGACCCAGTACTTC. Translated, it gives CATSSWRQDEETQYF.